This T cell receptor beta chain is drawn from a study of shared clonotypes between healthy human individuals. Assay: immunoSEQ multiplex PCR; the TCRdb copy retains only in-frame clones and omits some. This table holds more than 2,000,000 clones, just over 90% found once. To note about this clone: This specimen includes other DNA sequences encoding the same CDR3.

V gave up 0 bases and J gave up 2 bases, with 8 bases separating them. The CDR3 spans 14 residues. Germline-derived CDR1 and CDR2 are SGHRS and YFSETQ. The chain has TRBV5-1 and TRBJ2-5; D unclear. Specimen: naive CD4+ T cells sorted from blood. The subset was: CD45RA+ positively selected. The receptor comes from a man younger than 35 in good health. The CDR3 DNA reads as TGCGCCAGCAGCTTGGTGCCAGGACAAGAGACCCAGTACTTC. The encoded protein is CASSLVPGQETQYF. Variable domain in full (rest from reference TRBV5-1 and TRBJ2-5): KAGVTQTPRYLIKTRGQQVTLSCSPISGHRSVSWYQQTPGQGLQFLFEYFSETQRNKGNFPGRFSGRQFSNSRSEMNVSTLELGDSALYLCASSLVPGQETQYFGPGTRLLVL.